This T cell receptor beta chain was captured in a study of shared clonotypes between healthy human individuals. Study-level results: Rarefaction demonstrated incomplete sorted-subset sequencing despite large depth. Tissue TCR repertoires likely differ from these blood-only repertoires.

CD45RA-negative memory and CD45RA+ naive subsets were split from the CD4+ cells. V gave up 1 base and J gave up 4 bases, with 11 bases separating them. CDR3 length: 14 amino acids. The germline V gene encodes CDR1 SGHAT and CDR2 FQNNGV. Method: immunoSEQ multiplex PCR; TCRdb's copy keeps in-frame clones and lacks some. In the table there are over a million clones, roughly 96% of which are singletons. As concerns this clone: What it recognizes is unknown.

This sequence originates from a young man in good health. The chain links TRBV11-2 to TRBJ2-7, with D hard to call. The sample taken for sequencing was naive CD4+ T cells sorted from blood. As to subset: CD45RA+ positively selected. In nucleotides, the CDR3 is TGTGCCAGCAGCTTAGGGCCAGTGGGGTACGAGCAGTACTTC. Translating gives CASSLGPVGYEQYF.